The 26 T cell receptor beta chains listed next were all sequenced from one sample in a study of post-analysis software for immune sequencing data. Overall study findings and caveats: Patients had higher frequencies than controls of about five TRBV segments, including TRBV5-6, TRBV5-1 and TRBV20-1.

Built from TCR beta cDNA, the libraries had unique molecular identifiers in them. TCRdb analysed the PCR reads with MiXCR anew, one entry per CDR3 protein. The sample holds fewer than 850,000 distinct CDR3 sequences; around 27% are singletons and the top ten take 0.55% to 0.65%. Their antigens are not known. The sequencing sample was made of blood. The origin of the receptors is a girl under 18 with multiple sclerosis.

V usage is TRBV9 and J usage is TRBJ2-1; 13 bases map to TRBD2. CDR1 is SGDLS, CDR2 YYNGEE, per germline. With V trimmed by 2 bases and J by 6 bases, 8 bases remained unmatched. CDR3 length: 17 residues. The CDR3 reads CASSVRGTSGIPNEQFF. CDR3 coding DNA: TGTGCCAGCAGCGTTCGCGGGACTAGCGGGATTCCCAATGAGCAGTTCTTC.

The rearrangement joins TRBV6-4 to TRBJ2-3; D assignment may be TRBD1 or TRBD2 (5 bases each). The CDR3 consists of 15 residues. The germline gives CDR1 MRHNA, CDR2 SNTAGT. The germline V and J ends were trimmed by 0 bases and 6 bases, with 13 bases remaining between them. CDR3 sequence: CASSDSGVATDTQYF. The CDR3, as DNA: TGTGCCAGCAGTGACTCGGGGGTAGCTACGGATACGCAGTATTTT.

The DNA for the CDR3 is TGTGCCAGCAGTCTACAGGGGTACCACGAGCAGTACTTC. Translation gives CASSLQGYHEQYF. The rearrangement links TRBV3-1 to TRBJ2-7, with 7 bases fitting TRBD1. This CDR3 has 13 residues. J lost 5 bases, V lost 6 bases, and 7 bases had no gene match. The germline V gene has CDR1 LGHDT and CDR2 YNNKEL (reference sequence).

The chain uses TRBV5-1 and TRBJ2-3; D gene unclear. The CDR3 is 13 residues long. Looked up from germline, CDR1 is SGHRS and CDR2 is YFSETQ. V was pared by 5 bases and J by 0 bases, with 7 bases between. CDR3 in DNA: TGCGCCAGCAGGTCACCTAGCACAGATACGCAGTATTTT. Its protein product is CASRSPSTDTQYF.

This clonotype was counted a few times. The chain employs TRBV20-1 and TRBJ2-7, with D perhaps matching TRBD2 (6 bases). The germline gives CDR1 DFQATT, CDR2 SNEGSKA (reference sequence). With 5 bases removed from V and 2 bases from J, the gap between germline ends came to 16 bases. There are 14 residues in the CDR3. CDR3 region: CSADPLWGAYEQYF. The CDR3 region has the DNA TGCAGTGCTGACCCTCTATGGGGGGCCTACGAGCAGTACTTC.

The chain links TRBV10-1 to TRBJ1-1; no reliable D call. The CDR3 has 14 residues. Looked up from germline, CDR1 is WNHNN and CDR2 is SYGVQD (reference sequence). V was shortened by 0 bases and J by 4 bases, with 9 bases between the two germline ends. In nucleotides, the CDR3 is TGCGCCAGCAGTGAGTCCTTACGTACCACTGAAGCTTTCTTT. This translates into CASSESLRTTEAFF.

This sequence joins TRBV7-2 and TRBJ2-7; D unclear. CDR1 and CDR2 (germline): SGHTA, FQGNSA. The CDR3 runs to 13 residues. V was cut by 5 bases and J by 5 bases, with 13 bases left in between. The CDR3 bases are TGTGCCAGCAGCGAGAGCAGAGGAAACGAGCAGTACTTC. Protein product: CASSESRGNEQYF.

This clonotype was observed a handful of times. Relative to the germline gene, one junction end is altered; a read error may explain this. The rearrangement uses TRBV3-1 and TRBJ2-7; the D is unclear. Germline V CDR1 and CDR2: LGHDT, YNNKEL (reference sequence). The CDR3 is made up of 15 amino acids. The chain's CDR3 is CTSSHGSDTFYEQYF. Here the CDR3 DNA reads TGTACCAGCAGCCATGGCTCCGACACCTTCTACGAGCAGTACTTC.

The chain carries TRBV5-1 and TRBJ2-1, with a tentative D call TRBD1 (5 bases). CDR1 and CDR2 (germline): SGHRS, YFSETQ. The CDR3 sequence is 15 residues long. With 3 bases removed from V and 2 bases from J, the gap between germline ends came to 12 bases. The CDR3 DNA is TGCGCCAGCAGCTATGACAGCCCTACCTACAATGAGCAGTTCTTC. Translated, it gives CASSYDSPTYNEQFF.

The chain recombines TRBV20-1 with TRBJ2-3; no clear D. The germline V gene encodes CDR1 DFQATT and CDR2 SNEGSKA (reference sequence). The CDR3 loop spans 12 amino acids. V was trimmed by 3 bases and J by 2 bases, leaving 6 bases between them. The CDR3 region has the DNA TGCAGTGCTAGGCAGAACACAGATACGCAGTATTTT. It translates to CSARQNTDTQYF.

This sequence joins TRBV27 and TRBJ1-1, with unresolved D. CDR1 and CDR2 from the germline V gene are MNHEY and SMNVEV (reference sequence). V gave up 5 bases and J gave up 0 bases, with 10 bases separating them. The CDR3 covers 14 residues. This chain's CDR3 is CASSLQAMNTEAFF. DNA for the CDR3: TGTGCCAGCAGTCTCCAAGCGATGAACACTGAAGCTTTCTTT.

The V and J genes are TRBV20-1 and TRBJ2-1; the match to TRBD2 covers 10 bases. The CDR3 length is 15 residues. CDR1 DFQATT and CDR2 SNEGSKA come from the germline V gene (reference sequence). V shed 4 bases, J shed 1 base, and the junction held 4 bases outside the gene matches. As DNA, the CDR3 is TGCAGTGCTAACCAACTAGCGGGATCCTACAATGAGCAGTTCTTC. This codes for CSANQLAGSYNEQFF.

V usage is TRBV2 and J usage is TRBJ1-2, with D possibly TRBD1 on 5 matching bases. The V and J ends lost 3 bases and 4 bases respectively, with 18 bases between them. The CDR3 has 16 amino acids. Germline values: CDR1 SNHLY, CDR2 FYNNEI. CDR3 residues: CASSDEVGHGTYGYTF. CDR3 sequence (DNA): TGTGCCAGCAGTGATGAGGTGGGGCATGGGACCTATGGCTACACCTTC.

This clonotype has only a few counts. The gene calls are TRBV10-3 and TRBJ2-1; D is unclear. The V and J ends lost 5 bases and 0 bases respectively, with 17 bases between them. The CDR3 runs 17 residues. CDR1 ENHRY and CDR2 SYGVKD come from the germline V gene. Written as DNA, the CDR3 is TGTGCCATCAGTTACTCTGAGGACGGAAGCTCCTACAATGAGCAGTTCTTC. Translating it yields CAISYSEDGSSYNEQFF.

Details on this clonotype: Since a much larger clone is just one base distant, this may be a read error. V usage is TRBV12-3 or TRBV12-4 and J usage is TRBJ2-7; no clear D. The V end lost 7 bases, the J end lost 3 bases, and 16 bases lay between the germline ends. The CDR3 is 14 residues long. The CDR3: CASNLRERGYEQYF. The CDR3 DNA reads as TGTGCCAGCAATTTGCGAGAGCGCGGCTACGAGCAGTACTTC.

In this sample, this clonotype turned up a few times. The chain carries TRBV10-2 and TRBJ1-5, with D unclear. The CDR3 length is 15 residues. CDR1 and CDR2 from the germline V gene are WSHSY and SAAADI. Trimming stripped 2 bases from V and 7 bases from J, with 15 bases between. DNA for the CDR3: TGCGCCAGCAGTGAGGGCTTCGGGCAGCGGCAGCCCCAGCATTTT. Protein product: CASSEGFGQRQPQHF.

This clonotype was seen a handful of times. The chain employs TRBV7-9 and TRBJ1-2, with 9 bases fitting TRBD1. Trimming took 5 bases from V and 8 from J; bases not matched to a gene: 6. Per germline, CDR1 SEHNR and CDR2 FQNEAQ (reference sequence). The CDR3 is made up of 13 amino acids. The CDR3 DNA sequence: TGTGCCAGCAGCCCGTCGACAGGGGGAGGCTACACCTTC. The encoded protein is CASSPSTGGGYTF.

A few counts support this clonotype. The chain uses TRBV28 and TRBJ2-6; tentative D call: TRBD1 (5 bases). The CDR3 spans 14 residues. Trimming left V 2 bases short and J 11 bases short, with 13 bases between. Germline V gene lookup returns CDR1 MDHEN and CDR2 SYDVKM. The CDR3, as DNA: TGTGCCAGCAGTTTAACAGGTACCGGACACGTCCTGACTTTC. Its translation: CASSLTGTGHVLTF.

The chain is built from TRBV28 and TRBJ2-5, with 10 positions matching TRBD1. The CDR3 consists of 15 residues. The V segment lost 5 bases and the J segment 0 bases; nucleotides outside the gene matches: 3. CDR1 MDHEN and CDR2 SYDVKM come from the germline V gene. CDR3 bases: TGTGCCAGCAGTGCGGACAGGGGGTACCAAGAGACCCAGTACTTC. The encoded protein is CASSADRGYQETQYF.

V gene TRBV5-1 combines with J gene TRBJ2-6, with TRBD1 matching over 7 bases. This CDR3 has 16 amino acids. The germline CDR1 and CDR2 sequences are SGHRS and YFSETQ. The trim removed 6 bases at V and 3 bases at J, leaving 9 bases unmatched. The CDR3 DNA reads TGCGCCAGCACCCCGATACAGGGGTTTGGGGCCAACGTCCTGACTTTC. Protein: CASTPIQGFGANVLTF.

The sample holds a few counts of this clonotype. The germline gene is not matched at one end of the junction; a read error may be the cause. The chain has TRBV10-1 and TRBJ2-3, with D tentatively TRBD2 (6 bases). CDR3 length equals 16 residues. In germline, CDR1 is WNHNN, CDR2 SYGVQD (reference sequence). CDR3 coding DNA: TGCGTCAGCAGTGAGTCGGCCGGGAGAGTCACAGATACGCAGTATTTT. Translation: CVSSESAGRVTDTQYF.

The genes are TRBV20-1 and TRBJ2-1, with 10 bases lining up with TRBD2. The CDR3 consists of 15 residues. Germline V gene data show CDR1 as DFQATT and CDR2 as SNEGSKA (reference sequence). V shed 6 bases and J 0 bases; nucleotides not matched to a gene: 5. The CDR3 sequence is CSARRTSGSYNEQFF. For the CDR3, the DNA is TGCAGTGCGAGACGGACTAGCGGCTCCTACAATGAGCAGTTCTTC.

There are a few counts of this clonotype. V gene TRBV29-1 combines with J gene TRBJ2-5; 7 bases line up with TRBD1. V lost 6 bases and J lost 4; bases outside the gene matches: 11. The CDR3 consists of 14 residues. In germline, CDR1 is SQVTM, CDR2 ANQGSEA. The CDR3 DNA follows: TGCAGCGTCGCTCAGACAGGGATTCGAGAGACCCAGTACTTC. It encodes CSVAQTGIRETQYF. The variable domain in full, completed from reference TRBV29-1 and TRBJ2-5, reads SAVISQKPSRDICQRGTSLTIQCQVDSQVTMMFWYRQQPGQSLTLIATANQGSEATYESGFVIDKFPISRPNLTFSTLTVSNMSPEDSSIYLCSVAQTGIRETQYFGPGTRLLVL.

This clonotype was counted a few times. The J gene is TRBJ2-7, the V gene TRBV20-1, with D perhaps matching TRBD1 (5 bases). Germline CDR1 is DFQATT and CDR2 is SNEGSKA (reference sequence). The CDR3 is 12 residues long. The V and J ends lost 6 bases and 3 bases respectively, with 12 bases between them. The CDR3 sequence: CSAQDDYYEQYF. The CDR3 DNA follows: TGCAGTGCACAGGACGATTACTACGAGCAGTACTTC.

This clonotype was detected only a few times. The gene calls are TRBV2 and TRBJ2-1; unclear D gene. The CDR3 contains 14 residues. V lost 6 bases and J 7 bases, leaving 16 bases between the germline ends. Germline V gene data show CDR1 as SNHLY and CDR2 as FYNNEI. The CDR3 DNA follows: TGTGCCAGCAGACTGGCAGCCCTTCTTAATGAGCAGTTCTTC. Translated: CASRLAALLNEQFF.

The V call is TRBV14, the J call TRBJ2-2; TRBD1 matches at 9 bases. CDR1 and CDR2 from the germline V gene are SGHDN and FVKESK. This CDR3 region has 14 residues. After removal of 2 bases from V and 6 bases from J, the junction contained 1 base not matched to a gene. DNA for the CDR3: TGTGCCAGCAGCCAAAGACAGGGGGCCGGGGAGCTGTTTTTT. Its translation: CASSQRQGAGELFF. The entire variable domain, with the rest obtained from reference TRBV14 and TRBJ2-2, is as follows: EAGVTQFPSHSVIEKGQTVTLRCDPISGHDNLYWYRRVMGKEIKFLLHFVKESKQDESGMPNNRFLAERTGGTYSTLKVQPAELEDSGVYFCASSQRQGAGELFFGEGSRLTVL.